The sequence of this T cell receptor beta chain was determined in a study of cytotoxic CD8 clonotypes in ibrutinib-treated CLL. The overall study: Among the samples, the mean was approximately 250,000 productive templates and tens of thousands of productive rearrangements.

Germline V gene data show CDR1 as SQVTM and CDR2 as ANQGSEA. CDR3 length: 12 residues. V lost 3 bases and J lost 0, with 4 bases in between. The method was immunoSEQ multiplex PCR; TCRdb's version includes in-frame clones alone and lacks a portion of them. The table lists approximately 100,000 clones, under 70% of them singletons. Findings of the study overall: At baseline, clonality was higher than in age-matched healthy donors and correlated with CD8+ counts.

Cryopreserved PBMCs yielded about 2.2 micrograms of genomic DNA for TCR beta libraries. Details on this clone: No antigen is known for it.

The V gene is TRBV29-1, the J gene TRBJ2-3; D remains ambiguous. The sequencing used PBMCs, collected after 24 months of ibrutinib treatment. The receptor was derived from a human donor with chronic lymphocytic leukemia. The CDR3, as DNA: TGCAGCGTTGAGATCAGCACAGATACGCAGTATTTT. It is translated as CSVEISTDTQYF.